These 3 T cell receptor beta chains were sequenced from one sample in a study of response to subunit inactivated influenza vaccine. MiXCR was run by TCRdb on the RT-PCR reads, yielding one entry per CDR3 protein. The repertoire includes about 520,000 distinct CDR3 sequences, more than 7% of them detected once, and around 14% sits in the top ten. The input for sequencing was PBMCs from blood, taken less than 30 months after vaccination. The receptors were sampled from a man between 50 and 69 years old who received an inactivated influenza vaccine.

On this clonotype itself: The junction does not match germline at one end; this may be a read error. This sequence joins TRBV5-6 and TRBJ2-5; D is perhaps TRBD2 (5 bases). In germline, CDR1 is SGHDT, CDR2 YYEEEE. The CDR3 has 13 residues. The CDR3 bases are TGTGCCAGCAGCCTCCTCCTGAGGGAGACCCGGTACTTC. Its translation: CASSLLLRETRYF.

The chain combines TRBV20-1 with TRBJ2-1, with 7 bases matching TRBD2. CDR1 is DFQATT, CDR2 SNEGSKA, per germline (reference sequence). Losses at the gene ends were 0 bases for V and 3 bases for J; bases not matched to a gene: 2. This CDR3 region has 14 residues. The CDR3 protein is CSARDRTSYNEQFF. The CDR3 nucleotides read TGCAGTGCTAGAGATCGGACTAGCTACAATGAGCAGTTCTTC.

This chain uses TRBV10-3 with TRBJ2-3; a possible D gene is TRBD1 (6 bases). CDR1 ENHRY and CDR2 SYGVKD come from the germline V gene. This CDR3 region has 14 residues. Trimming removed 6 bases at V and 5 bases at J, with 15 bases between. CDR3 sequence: CAISRDIGVDTQYF. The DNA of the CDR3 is TGTGCCATCAGCCGGGACATCGGAGTAGATACGCAGTATTTT.